A single sample gave rise to the 26 T cell receptor beta chains below, sequenced in a study of OX40 agonist ivuxolimab in advanced cancers. Sequencing was performed with immunoSEQ multiplex PCR; in TCRdb, only in-frame clones are kept and a portion is missing. This table holds 45,000 to 50,000 clones, around 80% found once. Source: CD4+ or CD8+ T cells sorted from blood, taken in a trial of the OX40 agonist ivuxolimab. The source of these receptors is an adult with an advanced solid tumor such as melanoma, head and neck, liver or kidney cancer.

Only a few counts were recorded for this clone. The gene calls are TRBV10-3 and TRBJ1-6, with D tentatively TRBD1 (6 bases). This CDR3 spans 14 amino acids. V lost 9 bases and J 9 bases, leaving 18 bases between the germline ends. Per the germline V gene, CDR1 is ENHRY and CDR2 is SYGVKD. Written as DNA, the CDR3 is TGTGCCATAGGAGAGGGGGGACCTTCTTCACCCCTCCACTTT. Residues: CAIGEGGPSSPLHF.

The table lists this clone with a few counts. This chain uses TRBV14 with TRBJ2-2; the match to TRBD2 covers 12 bases. This CDR3 has 18 amino acids. V lost 5 bases to trimming and J lost 6 bases; unmatched junction nucleotides: 13. The V gene's germline CDR1 is SGHDN and CDR2 FVKESK. CDR3: CASSWTSGIAPSAGELFF. As DNA, the CDR3 is TGTGCCAGCAGCTGGACTAGCGGGATAGCCCCTTCCGCCGGGGAGCTGTTTTTT.

J is TRBJ1-1 and V is TRBV10-3; the D is unclear. Trimming removed 3 bases from V and 0 bases from J, with 5 bases in between. Germline CDR1 is ENHRY and CDR2 is SYGVKD. The CDR3 loop spans 13 amino acids. The CDR3 nucleotides read TGTGCCATCAGTGACGGGGTGAACACTGAAGCTTTCTTT. As protein: CAISDGVNTEAFF.

The J gene is TRBJ1-1, the V gene TRBV6-5; tentatively, D is TRBD1 (6 bases). The germline V and J ends were trimmed by 4 bases and 11 bases, with 14 bases remaining between them. In germline, CDR1 is MNHEY, CDR2 SVGAGI. This CDR3 has 12 amino acids. In DNA, the CDR3 is TGTGCCAGCAGTTCCAACAGGGCTAGGGCTTTCTTT. It encodes CASSSNRARAFF.

The chain uses TRBV30 and TRBJ2-2; D might be TRBD2 (6 bases). The CDR3 is 12 residues long. V lost 4 bases to trimming and J lost 7 bases, with 10 bases between them. The germline gives CDR1 GTSNPN, CDR2 SVGIG (reference sequence). CDR3 loop: CAWKWRDGELFF. CDR3 DNA: TGTGCCTGGAAATGGCGGGACGGGGAGCTGTTTTTT.

The chain employs TRBV5-1 and TRBJ2-1, with 11 bases matching TRBD2. The V segment lost 4 bases and the J segment 4 bases; nucleotides outside the gene matches: 16. From germline, CDR1 is SGHRS and CDR2 YFSETQ. The CDR3 is made up of 19 amino acids. CDR3 amino acids: CASSPGLAGGFGPYNEQFF. The DNA of the CDR3 is TGCGCCAGCAGCCCGGGCCTAGCGGGAGGATTTGGGCCTTACAATGAGCAGTTCTTC.

The V call is TRBV4-3, the J call TRBJ1-1; a weak D match, TRBD1 (5 bases). The germline V and J ends were trimmed by 1 base and 1 base, with 7 bases remaining between them. Germline V gene sequence: CDR1 LGHNA, CDR2 YSLEER. The CDR3 contains 14 residues. In DNA form, the CDR3 reads TGCGCCAGCAGCCAAGTGGGGCGGAACACTGAAGCTTTCTTT. This translates into CASSQVGRNTEAFF.

V usage is TRBV18 and J usage is TRBJ1-5, with TRBD1 identical over 9 bases. Germline V gene data show CDR1 as KGHSH and CDR2 as LQKENI. The CDR3 has 14 amino acids. V was pared by 3 bases and J by 4 bases, with 1 base of the junction left unmatched. CDR3 DNA sequence: TGTGCCAGCTCACCCGGGACAGGGAATCAGCCCCAGCATTTT. Amino acids: CASSPGTGNQPQHF.

V is TRBV21-1 and J is TRBJ1-3; the table's D gene call, TRBD1, was not cross checked with the DNA. TRBV21-1 is listed as a pseudogene. The CDR3 has 18 amino acids. CDR3 DNA sequence: TGTGCCAGCAGCGAGAACACAGGGCCCAAGCGCTCTGGAAACACCATATATTTT. Protein: CASSENTGPKRSGNTIYF.

The J gene is TRBJ2-3, the V gene TRBV7-8, with D possibly matching TRBD1 (5 bases). Per germline, CDR1 SGHVS and CDR2 FQNEAQ. This CDR3 is built from 15 residues. With 5 bases removed from V and 0 bases from J, the gap between germline ends came to 12 bases. CDR3 protein: CASSQPRVSTDTQYF. In nucleotides, the CDR3 is TGTGCCAGCAGCCAACCCAGGGTTAGCACAGATACGCAGTATTTT.

The sample holds one count of this clone. V usage is TRBV7-2 and J usage is TRBJ2-3; 9 bases fit TRBD1. This CDR3 has 15 amino acids. Trimming removed 6 bases from V and 1 base from J; junction bases left unmatched: 5. Germline V gene lookup returns CDR1 SGHTA and CDR2 FQGNSA. The CDR3: CASSPGQGRTDTQYF. For the CDR3, the DNA is TGTGCCAGCAGTCCGGGACAGGGACGCACAGATACGCAGTATTTT.

This clone was picked up one time. This chain joins TRBV30 and TRBJ2-7; a weak D match, TRBD2 (5 bases). The CDR3 spans 11 residues. V shed 2 bases and J shed 6 bases, with 8 bases lying between them. Germline V CDR1 and CDR2: GTSNPN, SVGIG (reference sequence). CDR3 region: CAWSPGGEQYF. The CDR3 coding sequence is TGTGCCTGGAGTCCAGGAGGCGAGCAGTACTTC.

This clone was detected many times. This chain links TRBV5-1 with TRBJ2-7; D is undetermined. Germline CDR1 is SGHRS and CDR2 is YFSETQ. The CDR3 has 14 residues. V lost 1 base to trimming and J lost 2 bases, with 10 bases between them. The CDR3 is CASSLLGGTYEQYF. Here the CDR3 DNA reads TGCGCCAGCAGCTTGTTGGGCGGTACCTACGAGCAGTACTTC.

The chain couples TRBV10-1 to TRBJ2-4; 9 nucleotides agree with TRBD1. The CDR3 consists of 15 residues. Germline values: CDR1 WNHNN, CDR2 SYGVQD (reference sequence). Trimming took 3 bases from V and 6 from J; bases not matched to a gene: 6. The CDR3 DNA reads TGCGCCAGCAGTGATCTGGGACAGGGCAGAAACATTCAGTACTTC. This gives the protein CASSDLGQGRNIQYF.

CDR3 protein: CASSGDRGYTF. The CDR3 coding sequence is TGTGCCAGCAGCGGGGACAGGGGGTACACCTTC. This chain uses TRBV5-6 with TRBJ1-2; 11 bases map to TRBD1. The CDR3 is made up of 11 amino acids. Germline V gives CDR1 SGHDT, CDR2 YYEEEE. V dropped 4 bases and J dropped 11; count of bases not matched to a gene: 1. Together with reference TRBV5-6 and TRBJ1-2, the CDR3 gives the full variable domain: DAGVTQSPTHLIKTRGQQVTLRCSPKSGHDTVSWYQQALGQGPQFIFQYYEEEERQRGNFPDRFSGHQFPNYSSELNVNALLLGDSALYLCASSGDRGYTFGSGTRLTVV.

The chain carries TRBV5-6 and TRBJ2-6; maybe TRBD1 (5 bases). V lost 3 bases and J lost 4, with 11 bases in between. The CDR3 sequence is 15 residues long. Germline CDR1 is SGHDT and CDR2 is YYEEEE. The CDR3 DNA follows: TGTGCCAGCAGCTCGCAGGGTTGGGGGGCCAACGTCCTGACTTTC. Translated: CASSSQGWGANVLTF.

This clone was seen just once. The chain employs TRBV5-4 and TRBJ2-1, with no clear D. Trimming removed 3 bases from V and 0 bases from J, with 7 bases in between. The CDR3 is 14 amino acids. The germline V gene has CDR1 SGHNT and CDR2 YYREEE (reference sequence). The CDR3 nucleotides read TGTGCCAGCAGCTCCCAGAGCTCCTACAATGAGCAGTTCTTC. It specifies CASSSQSSYNEQFF.

A few counts support this clone. The chain employs TRBV6-5 and TRBJ1-1; the D gene is possibly TRBD1 (6 bases). Germline V gene data show CDR1 as MNHEY and CDR2 as SVGAGI. V was trimmed by 2 bases and J by 2 bases, leaving 9 bases between them. CDR3 length: 14 residues. The CDR3 here is CASSYRGENTEAFF. CDR3 nucleotides: TGTGCCAGCAGTTACAGGGGGGAAAACACTGAAGCTTTCTTT.

This chain joins TRBV6-1 and TRBJ1-1; D is unclear. The V gene's germline CDR1 is MNHNS and CDR2 SASEGT. The CDR3 loop spans 14 amino acids. Trimming cost V 3 bases and J 4 bases, with 12 bases left between them. CDR3 protein: CASSEGGPVTEAFF. CDR3 in DNA: TGTGCCAGCAGTGAGGGAGGGCCTGTCACTGAAGCTTTCTTT.

The V and J genes are TRBV10-3 and TRBJ1-4; a weak D match, TRBD1 (6 bases). Germline assignment: CDR1 ENHRY and CDR2 SYGVKD. V was trimmed by 8 bases and J by 8 bases, leaving 24 bases between them. CDR3 length: 16 amino acids. The CDR3 protein is CAISLGNDRSQEKLFF. Here the CDR3 DNA reads TGTGCCATCTCGTTGGGGAACGACAGGTCCCAGGAAAAACTGTTTTTT.

This clone turned up a few times. This chain links TRBV2 with TRBJ1-1; TRBD1 matches at 9 bases. CDR1 and CDR2 (germline): SNHLY, FYNNEI. J gave up 1 base and V 7 bases, and 13 bases lay outside the gene matches. The CDR3 is made up of 17 amino acids. The CDR3 region has the DNA TGTGCCAGCACGGGACAGGGAATTAGGGGCTCGAACACTGAAGCTTTCTTT. Encoded protein: CASTGQGIRGSNTEAFF.

The chain combines TRBV15 with TRBJ1-1; 7 bases map to TRBD1. J was trimmed by 0 bases and V by 5 bases; bases with no gene match: 9. Germline V lookup: CDR1 LNHNV, CDR2 YYDKDF (reference sequence). This CDR3 comprises 16 residues. The CDR3 loop is CATSRVPGQLNTEAFF. CDR3 DNA: TGTGCCACCAGCCGAGTCCCGGGACAGTTGAACACTGAAGCTTTCTTT.

This chain links TRBV11-2 with TRBJ2-7; D is possibly TRBD1 (6 bases). Germline V gives CDR1 SGHAT, CDR2 FQNNGV. V lost 3 bases and J lost 0, with 9 bases in between. The CDR3 loop spans 14 amino acids. The CDR3 nucleotides are TGTGCCAGCAGCTTCTACAGGGACTCCTACGAGCAGTACTTC. Translated, it gives CASSFYRDSYEQYF. Full variable domain (outside the CDR3, taken from reference TRBV11-2 and TRBJ2-7): EAGVAQSPRYKIIEKRQSVAFWCNPISGHATLYWYQQILGQGPKLLIQFQNNGVVDDSQLPKDRFSAERLKGVDSTLKIQPAKLEDSAVYLCASSFYRDSYEQYFGPGTRLTVT.

This rearrangement joins TRBV29-1 to TRBJ2-1, with 15 bases lining up with TRBD2. The CDR3 loop spans 14 amino acids. After removal of 6 bases from V and 8 bases from J, the junction contained 5 bases not matched to a gene. Germline lookup yields CDR1 SQVTM and CDR2 ANQGSEA. CDR3 DNA sequence: TGCAGCGTAAGGACTAGCGGGAGGGACTATGAGCAGTTCTTC. It is translated as CSVRTSGRDYEQFF.

This chain joins TRBV7-9 and TRBJ2-1; possible D gene TRBD1, 6 bases. The CDR3 is made up of 18 amino acids. Germline assignment: CDR1 SEHNR and CDR2 FQNEAQ (reference sequence). The ends were cut back, 3 bases at V and 7 bases at J, with 25 bases in the middle. CDR3: CASSLVVWAQGQENEQFF. CDR3 nucleotides: TGTGCCAGCAGCTTGGTAGTCTGGGCTCAGGGGCAGGAAAATGAGCAGTTCTTC.

This clone was seen a single time. The CDR3 region is CASRQGLDSYNEQFF. DNA of the CDR3: TGTGCCAGCAGGCAGGGACTAGATTCCTACAATGAGCAGTTCTTC. The J gene is TRBJ2-1, the V gene TRBV5-5, with TRBD2 identical over 8 bases. J lost 1 base, V lost 5 bases, and 5 bases had no gene match. This CDR3 has 15 amino acids. CDR1 is SGHKS, CDR2 YYEKEE, per germline (reference sequence).